This TCR beta chain is from a study of cytomegalovirus exposure and HLA in healthy donors. Primers included in the PCR were 60 Vbeta and 13 Jbeta primers. Using immunoSEQ multiplex PCR, the repertoire was profiled, and TCRdb retains in-frame clones only, with some absent. The data show about 160,000 clones, around 72% seen once. V shed 0 bases, J shed 1 base, and the junction held 4 bases outside the gene matches. The CDR3 sequence is 16 residues long. CDR1 SGHNT and CDR2 YENEEA come from the germline V gene. This chain connects TRBV11-3 to TRBJ2-3; 7 bases match TRBD2. The sequencing sample was made of PBMCs. The source of this sequence is a woman aged 50 to 60 in good health and CMV-seropositive. CDR3 in DNA: TGTGCCAGCAGCTTAGAGGGACGGGGGGGCACAGATACGCAGTATTTT. As protein: CASSLEGRGGTDTQYF.